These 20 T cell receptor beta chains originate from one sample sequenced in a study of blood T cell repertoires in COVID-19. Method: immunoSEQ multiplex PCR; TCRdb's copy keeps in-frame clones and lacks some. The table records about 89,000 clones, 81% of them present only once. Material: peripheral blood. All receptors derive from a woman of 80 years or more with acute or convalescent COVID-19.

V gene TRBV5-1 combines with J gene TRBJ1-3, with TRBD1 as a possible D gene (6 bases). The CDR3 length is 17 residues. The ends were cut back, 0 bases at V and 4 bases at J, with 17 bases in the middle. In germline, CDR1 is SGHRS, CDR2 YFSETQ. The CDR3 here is CASSLVPQGNHGNTIYF. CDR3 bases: TGCGCCAGCAGCTTGGTGCCACAGGGTAATCACGGAAACACCATATATTTT.

CDR3 sequence reads: CSVFTGGVGYTF. The DNA for the CDR3 is TGCAGCGTTTTCACAGGTGGGGTAGGCTACACCTTC. The chain employs TRBV29-1 and TRBJ1-2, with a weak D call TRBD1 (5 bases). Per the germline V gene, CDR1 is SQVTM and CDR2 is ANQGSEA. V was clipped by 5 bases and J by 8 bases, with 15 bases between them. CDR3 length: 12 residues.

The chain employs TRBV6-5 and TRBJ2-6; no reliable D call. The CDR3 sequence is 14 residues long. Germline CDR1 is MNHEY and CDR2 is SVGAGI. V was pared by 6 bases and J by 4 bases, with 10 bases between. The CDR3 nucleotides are TGTGCCAGCAGAAACCTGGAGGGGGCCAACGTCCTGACTTTC. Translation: CASRNLEGANVLTF.

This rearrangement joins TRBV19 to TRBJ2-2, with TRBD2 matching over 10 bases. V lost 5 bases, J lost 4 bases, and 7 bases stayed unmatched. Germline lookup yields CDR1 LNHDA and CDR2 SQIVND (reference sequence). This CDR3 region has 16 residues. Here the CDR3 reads CASSSAGTSVTGELFF. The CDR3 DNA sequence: TGTGCCAGTAGTTCGGCCGGGACTAGCGTCACCGGGGAGCTGTTTTTT.

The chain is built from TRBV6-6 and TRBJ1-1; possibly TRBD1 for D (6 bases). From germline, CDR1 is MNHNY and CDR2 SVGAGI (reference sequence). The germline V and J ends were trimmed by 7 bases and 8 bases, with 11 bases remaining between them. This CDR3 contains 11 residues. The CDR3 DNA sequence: TGTGCCAGCAAGGGGGGGGCGGAAGCTTTCTTT. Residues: CASKGGAEAFF.

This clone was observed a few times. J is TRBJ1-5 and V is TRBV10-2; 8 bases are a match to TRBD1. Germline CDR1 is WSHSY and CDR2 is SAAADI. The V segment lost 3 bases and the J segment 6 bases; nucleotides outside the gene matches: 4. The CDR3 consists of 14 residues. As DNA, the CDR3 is TGCGCCAGCAGTGACAGGGGGCTCGGTCAGCCCCAGCATTTT. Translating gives CASSDRGLGQPQHF.

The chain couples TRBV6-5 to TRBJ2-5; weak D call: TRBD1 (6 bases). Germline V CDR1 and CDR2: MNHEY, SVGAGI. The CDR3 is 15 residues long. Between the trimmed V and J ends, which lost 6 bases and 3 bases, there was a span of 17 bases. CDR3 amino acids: CASSQGGTVKETQYF. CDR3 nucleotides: TGTGCCAGCAGCCAAGGGGGTACGGTCAAAGAGACCCAGTACTTC.

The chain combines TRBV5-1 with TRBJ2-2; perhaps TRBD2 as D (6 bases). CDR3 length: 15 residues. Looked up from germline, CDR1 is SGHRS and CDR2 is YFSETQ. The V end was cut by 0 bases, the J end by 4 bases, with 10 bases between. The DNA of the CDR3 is TGCGCCAGCAGCTTGGGGCAGGGAGGCACCGGGGAGCTGTTTTTT. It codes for CASSLGQGGTGELFF.

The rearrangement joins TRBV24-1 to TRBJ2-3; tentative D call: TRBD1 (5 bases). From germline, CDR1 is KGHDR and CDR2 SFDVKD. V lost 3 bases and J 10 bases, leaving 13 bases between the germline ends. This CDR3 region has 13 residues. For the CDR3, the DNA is TGTGCCACCAGTGATCCGACAGACCGGGCGCAGTATTTT. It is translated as CATSDPTDRAQYF.

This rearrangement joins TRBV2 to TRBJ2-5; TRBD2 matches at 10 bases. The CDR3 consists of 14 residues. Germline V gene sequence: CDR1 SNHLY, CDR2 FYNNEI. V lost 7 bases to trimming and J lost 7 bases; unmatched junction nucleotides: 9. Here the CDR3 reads CASTQGVAGGTQYF. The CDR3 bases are TGTGCCAGCACCCAAGGGGTAGCGGGGGGGACCCAGTACTTC. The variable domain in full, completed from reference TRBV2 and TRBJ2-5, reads EPEVTQTPSHQVTQMGQEVILRCVPISNHLYFYWYRQILGQKVEFLVSFYNNEISEKSEIFDDQFSVERPDGSNFTLKIRSTKLEDSAMYFCASTQGVAGGTQYFGPGTRLLVL.

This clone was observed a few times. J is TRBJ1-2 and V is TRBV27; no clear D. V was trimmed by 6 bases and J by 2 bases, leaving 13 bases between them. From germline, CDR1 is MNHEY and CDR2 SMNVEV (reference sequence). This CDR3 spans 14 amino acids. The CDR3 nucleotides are TGTGCCAGCAGGTCTCCTACAGTGAACTATGGCTACACCTTC. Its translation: CASRSPTVNYGYTF.

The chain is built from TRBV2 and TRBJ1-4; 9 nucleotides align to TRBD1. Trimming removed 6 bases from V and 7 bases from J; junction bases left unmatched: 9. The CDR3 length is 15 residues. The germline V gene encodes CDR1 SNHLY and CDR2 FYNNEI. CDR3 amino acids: CASRGQGLGVEKLFF. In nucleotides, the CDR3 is TGTGCCAGCAGGGGACAGGGTTTGGGGGTTGAAAAACTGTTTTTT.

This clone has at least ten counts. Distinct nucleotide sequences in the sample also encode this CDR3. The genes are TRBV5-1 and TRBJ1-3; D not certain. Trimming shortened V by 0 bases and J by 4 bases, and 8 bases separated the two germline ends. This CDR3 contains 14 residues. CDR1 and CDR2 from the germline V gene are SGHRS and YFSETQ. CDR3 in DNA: TGCGCCAGCAGCTTGGGAGGGTTCGGAAACACCATATATTTT. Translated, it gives CASSLGGFGNTIYF.

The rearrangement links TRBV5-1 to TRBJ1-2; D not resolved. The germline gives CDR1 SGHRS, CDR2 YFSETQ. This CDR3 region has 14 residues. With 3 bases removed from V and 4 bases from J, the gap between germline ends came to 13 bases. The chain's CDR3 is CASSWAPGAYGYTF. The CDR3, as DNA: TGCGCCAGCAGCTGGGCCCCGGGAGCCTATGGCTACACCTTC.

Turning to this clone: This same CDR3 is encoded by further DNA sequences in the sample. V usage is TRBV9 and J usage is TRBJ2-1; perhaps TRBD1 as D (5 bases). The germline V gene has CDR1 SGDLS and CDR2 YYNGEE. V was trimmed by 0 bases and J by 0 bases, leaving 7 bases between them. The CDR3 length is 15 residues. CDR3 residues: CASSVGQGSYNEQFF. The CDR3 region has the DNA TGTGCCAGCAGCGTAGGTCAGGGCTCCTACAATGAGCAGTTCTTC.

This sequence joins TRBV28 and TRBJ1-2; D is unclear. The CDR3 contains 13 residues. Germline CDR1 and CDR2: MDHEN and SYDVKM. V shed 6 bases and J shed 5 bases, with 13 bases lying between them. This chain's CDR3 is CASRTGRPYGYTF. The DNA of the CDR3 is TGTGCCAGCAGAACCGGGAGACCTTATGGCTACACCTTC.

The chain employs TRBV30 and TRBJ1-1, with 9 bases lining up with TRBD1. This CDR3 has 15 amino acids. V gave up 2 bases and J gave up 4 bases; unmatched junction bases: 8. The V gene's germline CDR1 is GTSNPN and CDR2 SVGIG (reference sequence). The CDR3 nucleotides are TGTGCCTGGAGTTACAGGGGGCGGGGAAGCACTGAAGCTTTCTTT. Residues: CAWSYRGRGSTEAFF.

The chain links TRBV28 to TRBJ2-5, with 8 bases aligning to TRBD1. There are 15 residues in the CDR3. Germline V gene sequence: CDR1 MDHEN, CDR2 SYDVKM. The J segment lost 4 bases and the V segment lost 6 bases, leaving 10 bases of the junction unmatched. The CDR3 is CASRTGWTGLETQYF. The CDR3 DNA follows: TGTGCCAGCAGGACAGGGTGGACAGGGTTAGAGACCCAGTACTTC.

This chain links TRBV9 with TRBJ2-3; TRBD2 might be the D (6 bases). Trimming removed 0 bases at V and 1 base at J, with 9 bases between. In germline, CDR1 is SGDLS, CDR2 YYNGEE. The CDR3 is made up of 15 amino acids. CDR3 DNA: TGTGCCAGCAGCGTAGGTGCTAGCGGCACAGATACGCAGTATTTT. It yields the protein CASSVGASGTDTQYF.

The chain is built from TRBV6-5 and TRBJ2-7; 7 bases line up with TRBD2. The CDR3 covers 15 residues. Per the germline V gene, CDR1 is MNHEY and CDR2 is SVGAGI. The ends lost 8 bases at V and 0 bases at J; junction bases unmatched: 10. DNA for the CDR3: TGTGCCAGCCAGAGGGCGGGGGACTCCTCCTACGAGCAGTACTTC. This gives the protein CASQRAGDSSYEQYF.